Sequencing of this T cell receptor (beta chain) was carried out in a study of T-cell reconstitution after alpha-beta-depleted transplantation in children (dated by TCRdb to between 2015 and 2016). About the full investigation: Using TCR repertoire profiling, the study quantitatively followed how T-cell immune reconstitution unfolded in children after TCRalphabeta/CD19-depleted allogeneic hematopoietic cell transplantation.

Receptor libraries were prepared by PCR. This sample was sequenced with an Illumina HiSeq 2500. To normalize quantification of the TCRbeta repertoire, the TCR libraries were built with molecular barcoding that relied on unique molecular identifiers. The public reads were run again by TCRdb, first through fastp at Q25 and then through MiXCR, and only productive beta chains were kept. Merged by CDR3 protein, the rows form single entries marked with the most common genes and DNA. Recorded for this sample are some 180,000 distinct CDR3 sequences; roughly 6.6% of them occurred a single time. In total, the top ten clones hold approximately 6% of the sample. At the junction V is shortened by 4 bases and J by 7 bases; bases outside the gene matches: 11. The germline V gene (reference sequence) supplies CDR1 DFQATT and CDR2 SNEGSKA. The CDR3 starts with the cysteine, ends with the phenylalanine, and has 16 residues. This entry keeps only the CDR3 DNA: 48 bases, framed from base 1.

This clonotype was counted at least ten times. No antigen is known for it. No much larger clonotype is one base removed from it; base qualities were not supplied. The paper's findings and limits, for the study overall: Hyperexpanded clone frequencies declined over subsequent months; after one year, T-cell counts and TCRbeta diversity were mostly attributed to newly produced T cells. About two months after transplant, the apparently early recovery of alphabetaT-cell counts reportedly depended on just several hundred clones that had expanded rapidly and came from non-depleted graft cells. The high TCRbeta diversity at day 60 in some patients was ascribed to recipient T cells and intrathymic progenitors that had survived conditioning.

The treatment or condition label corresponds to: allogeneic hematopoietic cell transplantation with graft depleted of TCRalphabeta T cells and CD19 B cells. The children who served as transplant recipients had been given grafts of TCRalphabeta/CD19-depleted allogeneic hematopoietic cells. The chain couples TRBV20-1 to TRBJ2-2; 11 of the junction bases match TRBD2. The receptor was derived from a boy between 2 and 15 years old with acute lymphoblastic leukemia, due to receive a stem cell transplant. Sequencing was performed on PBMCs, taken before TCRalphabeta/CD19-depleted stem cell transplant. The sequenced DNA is TGCAGTGCTATACGTTATAGCGGGAGGGGTTTCGGGGAGCTGTTTTTT. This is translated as CSAIRYSGRGFGELFF.